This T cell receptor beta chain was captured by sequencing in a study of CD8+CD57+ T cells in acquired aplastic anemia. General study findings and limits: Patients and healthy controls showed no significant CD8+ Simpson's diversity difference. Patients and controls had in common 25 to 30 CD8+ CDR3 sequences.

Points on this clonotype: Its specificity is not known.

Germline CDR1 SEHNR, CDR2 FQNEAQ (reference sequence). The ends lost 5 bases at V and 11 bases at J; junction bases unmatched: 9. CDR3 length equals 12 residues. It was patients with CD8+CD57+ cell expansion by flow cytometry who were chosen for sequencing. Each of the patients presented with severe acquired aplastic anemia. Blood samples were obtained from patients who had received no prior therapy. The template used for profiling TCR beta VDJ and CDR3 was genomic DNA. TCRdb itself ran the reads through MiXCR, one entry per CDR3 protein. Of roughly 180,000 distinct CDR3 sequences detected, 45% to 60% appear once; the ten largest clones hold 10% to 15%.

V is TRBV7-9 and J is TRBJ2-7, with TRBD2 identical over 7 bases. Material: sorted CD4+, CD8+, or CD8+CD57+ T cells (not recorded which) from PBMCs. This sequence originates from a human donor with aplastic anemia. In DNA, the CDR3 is TGTGCCAGCAGCCCCGGTTGGGGGGGGGAGTACTTC. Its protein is CASSPGWGGEYF.